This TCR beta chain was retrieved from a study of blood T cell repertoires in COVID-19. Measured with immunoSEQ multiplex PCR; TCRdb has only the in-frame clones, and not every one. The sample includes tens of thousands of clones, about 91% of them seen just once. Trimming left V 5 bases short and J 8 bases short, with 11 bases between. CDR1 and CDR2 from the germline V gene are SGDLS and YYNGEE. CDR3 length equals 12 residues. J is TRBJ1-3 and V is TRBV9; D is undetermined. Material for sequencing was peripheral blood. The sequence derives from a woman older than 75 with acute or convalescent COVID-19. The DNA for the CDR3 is TGTGCCAGCAGTCGAGTGGAGGACACCATATATTTT. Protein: CASSRVEDTIYF.